Listed here is a single TCR beta chain. This sample is part of a study of blood T cell repertoires in COVID-19. Looking at the study overall: Samples came from the United States, Italy and Spain, spanning acute and convalescent COVID-19. In each case, the material was cDNA or gDNA derived from T cells, B-cell-depleted T cells, or PBMCs.

Per the authors' pipeline: Amplification with reference gene primers provided the estimates of nucleated cell counts. Sequencing was performed with immunoSEQ multiplex PCR; in TCRdb, only in-frame clones are kept and a portion is missing. D and trimming come from the DNA, and the V and J calls and clone size come from that table. The sample includes about 140,000 clones, around 76% seen only once; the top ten take around 12%. Germline assignment: CDR1 MNHNY and CDR2 SVGAGI (reference sequence). The CDR3 length is 16 residues. V was shortened by 7 bases and J by 4 bases, with 21 bases between the two germline ends.

The chain combines TRBV6-6 with TRBJ2-3; weak D call: TRBD2 (7 bases). The sequence was collected from an elderly man with acute or convalescent COVID-19. The sample consisted of peripheral blood. This CDR3 is CASTTPTGGRADTQYF. In DNA, the CDR3 is TGTGCCAGCACCACCCCGACCGGGGGGCGTGCAGATACGCAGTATTTT.